This TCR beta chain was sequenced in a study of T cell responses to AZD1222 COVID-19 vaccine. Only in-frame clones appear in the TCRdb table, and some are missing; sequencing was by immunoSEQ multiplex PCR. The sample consists of about 150,000 clones, about 92% of them appearing once. V was trimmed by 7 bases and J by 5 bases, leaving 11 bases between them. Germline CDR1 and CDR2: WSHSY and SAAADI. The CDR3 has 12 residues. The genes are TRBV10-2 and TRBJ1-1; D is possibly TRBD1 (6 bases). The origin of this receptor is an adult in good health. This sample comprised peripheral blood, obtained on day 0 of AZD1222 vaccination. The CDR3 DNA sequence: TGCGCCAGCAACGAGGGGGAGACTGAAGCTTTCTTT. This encodes CASNEGETEAFF.